This passage covers 22 T cell receptor beta chains from one sample sequenced in a study of CD8 T cells in ankylosing spondylitis. MiXCR, run by TCRdb on the 5' RACE reads, gives a single entry per CDR3 protein. The table records 220,000 or so distinct CDR3 sequences, roughly a tenth of them present only once. Sequencing used blood, either unsorted or a sorted T cell fraction (not recorded which). The receptor source for this set is a male donor with ankylosing spondylitis or in good health (not recorded which).

This clonotype has only a few counts. V usage is TRBV5-1 and J usage is TRBJ2-1, with 14 positions matching TRBD2. The CDR3 length is 22 residues. V trimming: 4 bases; J trimming: 1 base; junction bases outside the gene matches: 19. In germline, CDR1 is SGHRS, CDR2 YFSETQ. The CDR3 loop reads CASSSFFSHPGLAGVSYNEQFF. The DNA for the CDR3 is TGCGCCAGCAGCAGTTTTTTTTCCCACCCGGGACTAGCGGGAGTTTCCTACAATGAGCAGTTCTTC.

This clonotype was counted at least ten times. The chain has TRBV6-6 and TRBJ2-3; D call uncertain. The CDR3 runs 11 residues. The germline V gene encodes CDR1 MNHNY and CDR2 SVGAGI (reference sequence). The germline V and J ends were trimmed by 2 bases and 6 bases, with 3 bases remaining between them. The DNA for the CDR3 is TGTGCCAGCAGTTACGGCGATACGCAGTATTTT. It codes for CASSYGDTQYF.

This clonotype was picked up many times. V gene TRBV3-1 combines with J gene TRBJ2-7; a possible D gene is TRBD1 (6 bases). This CDR3 comprises 14 residues. Germline CDR1 and CDR2: LGHDT and YNNKEL (reference sequence). Trimming removed 2 bases at V and 7 bases at J, with 15 bases between. Here the CDR3 reads CASSQLQGKGEQYF. CDR3 bases: TGTGCCAGCAGCCAATTACAGGGCAAAGGGGAGCAGTACTTC.

The chain combines TRBV7-9 with TRBJ2-7; D is unclear. The V gene lost 5 bases and the J gene lost 0 bases, with 5 bases spanning the gap. Per germline, CDR1 SEHNR and CDR2 FQNEAQ (reference sequence). The CDR3 sequence is 12 residues long. In DNA, the CDR3 is TGTGCCAGCAGCAAGTCCTCCTACGAGCAGTACTTC. Protein product: CASSKSSYEQYF.

This clonotype showed up many times. The CDR3 spells CATSDGARVGGDTDTQYF. DNA for the CDR3: TGTGCCACCAGTGACGGTGCTCGCGTGGGGGGGGACACAGATACGCAGTATTTT. The chain has TRBV24-1 and TRBJ2-3; 7 bases line up with TRBD2. Trimming at V came to 4 bases and at J to 2 bases, leaving 14 bases not matched to a gene. The germline CDR1 and CDR2 sequences are KGHDR and SFDVKD. CDR3 length: 18 amino acids.

Many counts were recorded for this clonotype. The chain carries TRBV7-2 and TRBJ2-2; 9 bases map to TRBD2. From germline, CDR1 is SGHTA and CDR2 FQGNSA. With 2 bases clipped from V and 4 bases from J, the junction kept 2 bases outside the gene matches. This CDR3 contains 15 residues. CDR3 in amino acids: CASSLLRGGTGELFF. The CDR3 nucleotides read TGTGCCAGCAGCTTATTGCGGGGGGGCACCGGGGAGCTGTTTTTT.

This chain connects TRBV7-2 to TRBJ2-7; 9 bases are shared with TRBD1. Germline values: CDR1 SGHTA, CDR2 FQGNSA. The CDR3 runs 16 residues. The V and J ends lost 5 bases and 1 base, in that order; junction bases with no gene match: 9. The CDR3 DNA reads TGTGCCAGCAGCCCAGAGGGGACAGGGATTTCCTACGAGCAGTACTTC. This gives the protein CASSPEGTGISYEQYF.

This clonotype was seen a handful of times. The genes are TRBV5-1 and TRBJ2-3; 8 bases match TRBD2. This CDR3 is built from 15 residues. Looked up from germline, CDR1 is SGHRS and CDR2 is YFSETQ. The ends lost 4 bases at V and 5 bases at J; junction bases unmatched: 9. CDR3 amino acids: CASSPTAGVIDTQYF. The CDR3 nucleotides read TGCGCCAGCAGCCCTACAGCGGGGGTGATAGATACGCAGTATTTT.

This clonotype came up many times. This chain connects TRBV29-1 to TRBJ2-1; no definite D call. CDR3 length: 10 amino acids. Trimming left V 7 bases short and J 6 bases short, with 7 bases between. CDR1 is SQVTM and CDR2 is ANQGSEA in the germline V gene. The CDR3 coding sequence is TGCAGCGCGCAGATCAATGAGCAGTTCTTC. This encodes CSAQINEQFF.

This clonotype has at least ten counts. J is TRBJ2-3 and V is TRBV5-1; perhaps D is TRBD1 or TRBD2 (6 bases each). V dropped 0 bases and J dropped 1 base, with 9 bases sitting between them. The CDR3 spans 15 residues. The germline V gene encodes CDR1 SGHRS and CDR2 YFSETQ. CDR3 amino acids: CASSLEGGRTDTQYF. The CDR3 DNA reads as TGCGCCAGCAGCTTGGAAGGGGGGCGCACAGATACGCAGTATTTT.

The count of this clonotype is one. Just one base apart from a much larger clone, this may be a read error. This chain connects TRBV7-3 to TRBJ2-3, with a possible D match to TRBD1 (6 bases). The closer fit of TRBJ1-5 to the DNA end suggests the J call may be wrong. Germline V gives CDR1 SGHTA, CDR2 FQGTGA. The CDR3 has 16 amino acids. CDR3 loop: CASSLFGGGAADTQHF. The CDR3 DNA is TGTGCCAGCAGCTTATTTGGCGGGGGGGCCGCAGATACGCAGCATTTT.

This clonotype was counted at least ten times. J is TRBJ2-2 and V is TRBV2; D gene ambiguous. Germline V gives CDR1 SNHLY, CDR2 FYNNEI. CDR3 size: 14 residues. Trimming left V 1 base short and J 4 bases short, with 7 bases between. In DNA, the CDR3 is TGTGCCAGCAGTGAAGGGTATACCACCGGGGAGCTGTTTTTT. Its translation is CASSEGYTTGELFF.

This clonotype was recorded a few times. The chain combines TRBV5-6 with TRBJ2-3, with 12 bases identical to TRBD2. The J segment lost 7 bases and the V segment lost 4 bases, leaving 7 bases of the junction unmatched. The CDR3 is 15 residues long. Germline CDR1 and CDR2: SGHDT and YYEEEE. The CDR3 reads CASSPSTSGGYTQYF. The CDR3, as DNA: TGTGCCAGCAGCCCGTCGACTAGCGGGGGTTATACGCAGTATTTT.

This clonotype was counted ten times or more. The rearrangement uses TRBV5-1 and TRBJ2-7; 8 bases fit TRBD1. Germline values: CDR1 SGHRS, CDR2 YFSETQ. The CDR3 contains 14 residues. The junction had 6 bases not matched to a gene; V was cut back by 2 bases and J by 5 bases. The chain's CDR3 is CASSLSGGYHEQYF. In DNA form, the CDR3 reads TGCGCCAGCAGCTTATCAGGGGGCTACCACGAGCAGTACTTC.

This rearrangement joins TRBV9 to TRBJ1-2, with D unresolved. V shed 4 bases and J shed 1 base, with 8 bases lying between them. This CDR3 spans 13 amino acids. The germline CDR1 and CDR2 sequences are SGDLS and YYNGEE. The CDR3 sequence is CASSPVGNYGYTF. The CDR3 nucleotides are TGTGCCAGCAGCCCCGTGGGTAACTATGGCTACACCTTC.

This clonotype has at least ten counts. The J gene is TRBJ2-2, the V gene TRBV20-1; tentatively, D is TRBD2 (5 bases). The germline gives CDR1 DFQATT, CDR2 SNEGSKA (reference sequence). Trimming took 0 bases from V and 0 from J, leaving 11 bases between them. The CDR3 sequence is 16 residues long. Here the CDR3 reads CSARDAGAANTGELFF. In nucleotides, the CDR3 is TGCAGTGCTAGAGATGCGGGCGCCGCGAACACCGGGGAGCTGTTTTTT.

This chain joins TRBV5-5 and TRBJ2-3; D unclear. The CDR3 is 15 residues long. CDR1 is SGHKS, CDR2 YYEKEE, per germline (reference sequence). The V end lost 4 bases, the J end lost 0 bases, and 12 bases lay between the germline ends. CDR3 residues: CASSEYRSSTDTQYF. CDR3 nucleotides: TGTGCCAGCAGCGAATACCGATCTAGCACAGATACGCAGTATTTT.

V usage is TRBV3-1 and J usage is TRBJ2-7; possible D gene TRBD2, 7 bases. The germline V gene encodes CDR1 LGHDT and CDR2 YNNKEL (reference sequence). This CDR3 is 17 amino acids long. V lost 2 bases and J 2 bases, leaving 19 bases between the germline ends. In nucleotides, the CDR3 is TGTGCCAGCAGCCAACTTTCAAGGGGGGGGGCCGCCTACGAGCAGTACTTC. Translation gives CASSQLSRGGAAYEQYF.

This clonotype was detected many times. The genes are TRBV9 and TRBJ1-2; maybe TRBD1 (5 bases). Trimming removed 0 bases at V and 8 bases at J, with 11 bases between. The germline gives CDR1 SGDLS, CDR2 YYNGEE. CDR3 size: 13 residues. CDR3 DNA sequence: TGTGCCAGCAGCGTAGTGGGGGAAAGGGGCTACACCTTC. Its protein product is CASSVVGERGYTF.

This clonotype was detected a few times. The V and J genes are TRBV7-9 and TRBJ1-1; D may be TRBD1 (6 bases). This CDR3 has 13 amino acids. V dropped 5 bases and J dropped 5 bases, with 12 bases sitting between them. The germline gives CDR1 SEHNR, CDR2 FQNEAQ (reference sequence). The CDR3 DNA sequence: TGTGCCAGCAGCCCCCAGGGGAAAACTGAAGCTTTCTTT. This sequence encodes CASSPQGKTEAFF. Supplemented by reference TRBV7-9 and TRBJ1-1, the full variable domain reads DTGVSQNPRHKITKRGQNVTFRCDPISEHNRLYWYRQTLGQGPEFLTYFQNEAQLEKSRLLSDRFSAERPKGSFSTLEIQRTEQGDSAMYLCASSPQGKTEAFFGQGTRLTVV.

This chain uses TRBV15 with TRBJ2-1; TRBD2 matches 10 bases. CDR1 is LNHNV and CDR2 is YYDKDF in the germline V gene (reference sequence). The CDR3 is made up of 17 amino acids. The V and J ends lost 0 bases and 5 bases, in that order; junction bases with no gene match: 7. CDR3 amino acids: CATSRDRASGGDNEQFF. The DNA for the CDR3 is TGTGCCACCAGCAGAGATAGGGCTAGCGGGGGTGACAATGAGCAGTTCTTC.

This clonotype came up many times. This chain joins TRBV5-1 and TRBJ1-5, with TRBD1 matching 7 bases. The CDR3 covers 16 residues. The V segment lost 4 bases and the J segment 7 bases; nucleotides outside the gene matches: 14. CDR1 SGHRS and CDR2 YFSETQ come from the germline V gene. The CDR3 sequence is CASSSRQGKNVQPQHF. DNA for the CDR3: TGCGCCAGCAGCAGCCGACAGGGCAAAAATGTGCAGCCCCAGCATTTT.